Each of the 19 T cell receptor beta chains below was sequenced from the same sample in a study of shared clonotypes between healthy human individuals. Sequencing used immunoSEQ multiplex PCR; TCRdb keeps in-frame clones, though not all of them. Counted here are roughly 490,000 clones, 79% occurring once; the ten biggest clones make up approximately 12%. The sample was PBMCs. The source of these receptors is a woman in her thirties or forties in good health. Some clones in this sample may be carry-over from other donors' samples.

V gene TRBV7-2 combines with J gene TRBJ2-7; 12 bases line up with TRBD2. The ends lost 5 bases at V and 3 bases at J; junction bases unmatched: 2. CDR3 length: 14 residues. Germline CDR1 is SGHTA and CDR2 is FQGNSA. The CDR3 DNA reads TGTGCCAGCAGCCCTAGCGGGAGGGTCTACGAGCAGTACTTC. Protein: CASSPSGRVYEQYF.

This clone has a handful of counts. The V gene is TRBV29-1, the J gene TRBJ1-2; 7 nucleotides match TRBD1. Unmatched junction bases numbered 7, after V lost 7 bases and J lost 8 bases. Germline V gene lookup returns CDR1 SQVTM and CDR2 ANQGSEA. The CDR3 spans 11 residues. The CDR3 is CSGTGSNGYTF. The CDR3 nucleotides read TGCAGCGGGACAGGTTCTAACGGCTACACCTTC.

The table lists this clone with many counts. This chain uses TRBV5-8 with TRBJ2-5, with 7 bases lining up with TRBD1. Germline V gene data show CDR1 as SGHTS and CDR2 as YDEGEE. V dropped 4 bases and J dropped 2; count of bases not matched to a gene: 11. The CDR3 runs to 16 residues. CDR3 nucleotide sequence: TGTGCCAGCAGCCTCCTAAGGGGGCGGCTTCAAGAGACCCAGTACTTC. The encoded protein is CASSLLRGRLQETQYF.

This clone has only one observation. The J gene is TRBJ2-1, the V gene TRBV11-3, with TRBD2 matching 12 bases. V trimming: 5 bases; J trimming: 5 bases; junction bases outside the gene matches: 4. Germline CDR1 and CDR2: SGHNT and YENEEA. The CDR3 contains 15 residues. This CDR3 is CASSLLAGGNNEQFF. CDR3 sequence (DNA): TGTGCCAGCAGCCTCCTAGCGGGAGGGAACAATGAGCAGTTCTTC.

The CDR3 loop is CAISEGREAGYTF. CDR3 bases: TGTGCCATCAGTGAAGGTCGGGAAGCTGGCTACACCTTC. The J gene is TRBJ1-2, the V gene TRBV10-3; D remains ambiguous. CDR3 size: 13 residues. Trimming cost V 3 bases and J 7 bases, with 12 bases left between them. Germline CDR1 is ENHRY and CDR2 is SYGVKD.

This clone was picked up a small number of times. V is TRBV6-1 and J is TRBJ1-5; D is perhaps TRBD1 (6 bases). This CDR3 is built from 15 residues. Trimming shortened V by 7 bases and J by 7 bases, and 20 bases separated the two germline ends. The germline gives CDR1 MNHNS, CDR2 SASEGT. CDR3 nucleotides: TGTGCCAGCACTACGGAGGGGGGACTTGGACAGCCCCAGCATTTT. It translates to CASTTEGGLGQPQHF.

This clone was recorded only once. V usage is TRBV7-9 and J usage is TRBJ2-1; D not resolved. This CDR3 is built from 13 residues. V lost 1 base and J 10 bases, leaving 11 bases between the germline ends. Germline V gives CDR1 SEHNR, CDR2 FQNEAQ (reference sequence). The CDR3 DNA reads TGTGCCAGCAGCTTAGGTACAACATCAGAGCAGTTCTTC. Its translation is CASSLGTTSEQFF.

Concerning this clone: Mismatch with germline at one junction end may stem from a read error. Other DNA sequences in this sample translate to the same CDR3. This chain joins TRBV7-7 and TRBJ2-7, with TRBD1 matching 8 bases. CDR3 length: 17 residues. Looked up from germline, CDR1 is SSHAT and CDR2 is FNYEAQ (reference sequence). This CDR3 is CASKYTRKDRERNEQYF. The CDR3 nucleotides are TGTGCTAGCAAATACACCCGAAAGGACAGGGAAAGGAATGAGCAGTACTTC. The full variable domain, its missing parts supplied by reference TRBV7-7 and TRBJ2-7, is GAGVSQSPRYKVTKRGQDVTLRCDPISSHATLYWYQQALGQGPEFLTYFNYEAQPDKSGLPSDRFSAERPEGSISTLTIQRTEQRDSAMYRCASKYTRKDRERNEQYFGPGTRLTVT.

Notes on this clone: It is likely a read error: a sequence one base away is far more abundant. The chain carries TRBV29-1 and TRBJ1-1, with a weak D call TRBD1 (6 bases). The germline CDR1 and CDR2 sequences are SQVTM and ANQGSEA. The V end lost 5 bases, the J end lost 8 bases, and 18 bases lay between the germline ends. CDR3 length equals 13 residues. The CDR3, as DNA: TGCAGCGTTAACGAACAGGGAGTCTGCGAAGCTTTCTTT. It yields the protein CSVNEQGVCEAFF.

The chain has TRBV29-1 and TRBJ2-2, with TRBD2 matching over 9 bases. CDR1 is SQVTM and CDR2 is ANQGSEA in the germline V gene. V was clipped by 0 bases and J by 6 bases; unmatched bases: 5. This CDR3 has 15 amino acids. CDR3 residues: CSVEDLSGSSGELFF. The CDR3 region has the DNA TGCAGCGTTGAAGATCTTAGCGGGAGCTCCGGGGAGCTGTTTTTT.

The gene calls are TRBV7-9 and TRBJ2-3; the match to TRBD2 covers 7 bases. The CDR3 is made up of 16 amino acids. V gave up 5 bases and J gave up 0 bases; unmatched junction bases: 8. Germline CDR1 SEHNR, CDR2 FQNEAQ (reference sequence). In DNA form, the CDR3 reads TGTGCCAGCAGCCTTAGCGGGCCTATCAGCACAGATACGCAGTATTTT. As protein: CASSLSGPISTDTQYF.

This clone was seen many times. The chain carries TRBV7-9 and TRBJ1-4, with D tentatively TRBD1 (5 bases). This CDR3 contains 15 residues. Germline CDR1 and CDR2: SEHNR and FQNEAQ (reference sequence). V lost 1 base and J 7 bases, leaving 13 bases between the germline ends. The CDR3 DNA is TGTGCCAGCAGCTTAGGGTCGGGGACTGGTGAAAAACTGTTTTTT. It codes for CASSLGSGTGEKLFF.

The gene calls are TRBV19 and TRBJ2-3, with TRBD2 matching over 10 bases. Germline loops: CDR1 LNHDA, CDR2 SQIVND (reference sequence). The CDR3 is made up of 16 amino acids. V lost 3 bases and J lost 2; bases outside the gene matches: 5. This chain's CDR3 is CASSIQGLAITDTQYF. In nucleotides, the CDR3 is TGTGCCAGTAGTATCCAGGGACTAGCGATCACAGATACGCAGTATTTT. The complete variable domain, with remaining parts taken from reference TRBV19 and TRBJ2-3, reads DGGITQSPKYLFRKEGQNVTLSCEQNLNHDAMYWYRQDPGQGLRLIYYSQIVNDFQKGDIAEGYSVSREKKESFPLTVTSAQKNPTAFYLCASSIQGLAITDTQYFGPGTRLTVL.

The CDR3 DNA follows: TGTGCCAGCAGCCCCCTCAGGGGGGTCACAGATACGCAGTATTTT. It encodes CASSPLRGVTDTQYF. The chain joins TRBV7-8 to TRBJ2-3; D possibly corresponds to TRBD1 (7 bases). This CDR3 region has 15 residues. CDR1 is SGHVS, CDR2 FQNEAQ, per germline. V lost 5 bases and J lost 2, with 14 bases in between.

This chain connects TRBV28 to TRBJ2-5; a weak D match, TRBD1 (8 bases). CDR1 MDHEN and CDR2 SYDVKM come from the germline V gene. The CDR3 is made up of 14 amino acids. The V end lost 1 base, the J end lost 9 bases, and 15 bases lay between the germline ends. This CDR3 reads CASSLSQGAGAQYF. The CDR3 region has the DNA TGTGCCAGCAGTTTATCCCAGGGGGCGGGGGCCCAGTACTTC. The whole variable domain, filled in from reference TRBV28 and TRBJ2-5, reads DVKVTQSSRYLVKRTGEKVFLECVQDMDHENMFWYRQDPGLGLRLIYFSYDVKMKEKGDIPEGYSVSREKKERFSLILESASTNQTSMYLCASSLSQGAGAQYFGPGTRLLVL.

The genes are TRBV4-3 and TRBJ1-2; 9 bases agree with TRBD1. This CDR3 has 15 amino acids. CDR1 is LGHNA and CDR2 is YSLEER in the germline V gene. Trimming took 0 bases from V and 7 from J; bases not matched to a gene: 6. In DNA form, the CDR3 reads TGCGCCAGCAGCCAAGAGCTCGGACAGGGGAGTGGCTACACCTTC. Its translation: CASSQELGQGSGYTF.

Many counts were recorded for this clone. The chain combines TRBV2 with TRBJ2-7, with 8 bases fitting TRBD1. Trimming took 8 bases from V and 3 from J; bases not matched to a gene: 3. Germline-derived CDR1 and CDR2 are SNHLY and FYNNEI. The CDR3 spans 12 residues. The CDR3 DNA sequence: TGTGCCAGCCTTGGACAGGGCTACGAGCAGTACTTC. Encoded protein: CASLGQGYEQYF.

This clone was seen a single time. The chain combines TRBV5-1 with TRBJ2-3; D tentatively reads TRBD1 or TRBD2 (5 bases each). The length of the CDR3 is 13 residues. Trimming cost V 3 bases and J 14 bases, with 19 bases left between them. Germline CDR1 SGHRS, CDR2 YFSETQ. CDR3 DNA sequence: TGCGCCAGCAGCTGGGACGCGACACCTCCGGGGTATTTT. Its protein product is CASSWDATPPGYF.

The chain recombines TRBV11-2 with TRBJ1-1; perhaps TRBD1 as D (5 bases). From germline, CDR1 is SGHAT and CDR2 FQNNGV. The V gene lost 0 bases and the J gene lost 0 bases, with 14 bases spanning the gap. CDR3 length: 17 residues. CDR3 protein: CASSLDDRVPMNTEAFF. The CDR3 DNA reads TGTGCCAGCAGCTTAGATGACAGAGTACCGATGAACACTGAAGCTTTCTTT.